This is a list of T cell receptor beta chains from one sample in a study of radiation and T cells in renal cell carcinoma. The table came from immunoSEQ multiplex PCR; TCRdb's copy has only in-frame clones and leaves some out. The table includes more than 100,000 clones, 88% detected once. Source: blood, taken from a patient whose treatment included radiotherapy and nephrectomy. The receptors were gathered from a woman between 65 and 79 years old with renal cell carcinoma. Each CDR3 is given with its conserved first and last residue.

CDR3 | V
CAWSPGTSDGRAQYF | TRBV30
CASSLGQVYEQYF | TRBV7-3
CASSLGTGNYEQYF | TRBV5-1
CASSPSGQIYEQYF | TRBV25-1
CASSPGTGGRKTQYF | TRBV18
CASSISTGSSYEQYF | TRBV19
CATVSGANVLTF | TRBV10-3
CAWSGTRGSGNTIYF | TRBV30
CASSYSSEQYF | TRBV6-5
CASSKLTGTYEQYF | TRBV6-5
CASSITTLGTEAFF | TRBV19
CASSLPGQGATGANVLTF | TRBV4-1
CASSPTGGAANEKLFF | TRBV5-6
CASSATQGAGANVLTF | TRBV9
CASSSSATNEKLFF | TRBV18
CASSRGAGSGYTF | TRBV28
CASSPGQIGQYQETQYF | TRBV11-2
CASETGDTEAFF | TRBV19
CASSLGAEGYNEQFF | TRBV5-6
CAWSAGGPQHF | TRBV30
CASAGGNQPQHF | TRBV18
CASRPLAGPQETQYF | TRBV19
CASSLVGGGAQETQYF | TRBV5-1
CSVAGTRQPSYEQYF | TRBV29-1
CASRGTGPGYTF | TRBV6-5
CASSIGTGVNQPQHF | TRBV19
CASSSPGEGVRGYTF | TRBV13